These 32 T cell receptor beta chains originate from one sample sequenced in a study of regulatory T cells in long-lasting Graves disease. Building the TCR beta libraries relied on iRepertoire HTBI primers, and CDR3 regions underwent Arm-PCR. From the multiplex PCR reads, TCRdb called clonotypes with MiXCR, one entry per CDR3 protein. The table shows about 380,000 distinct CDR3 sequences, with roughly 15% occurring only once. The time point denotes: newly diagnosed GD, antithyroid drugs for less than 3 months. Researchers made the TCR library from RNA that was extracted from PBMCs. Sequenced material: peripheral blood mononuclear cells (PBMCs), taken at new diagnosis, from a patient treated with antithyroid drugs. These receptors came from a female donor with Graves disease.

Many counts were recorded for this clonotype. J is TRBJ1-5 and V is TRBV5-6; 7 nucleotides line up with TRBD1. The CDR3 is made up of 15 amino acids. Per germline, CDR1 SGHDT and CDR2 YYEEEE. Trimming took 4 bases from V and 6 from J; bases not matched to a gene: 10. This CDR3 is CASSQTRGSIQPQHF. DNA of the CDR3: TGTGCCAGCAGCCAAACCAGGGGGTCGATTCAGCCCCAGCATTTT.

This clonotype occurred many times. CDR3 loop: CASSAGDRFQYF. For the CDR3, the DNA is TGTGCCAGCAGTGCGGGCGACAGGTTTCAGTACTTC. The J gene is TRBJ2-7, the V gene TRBV12-3 or TRBV12-4; D may be TRBD1 (6 bases). V lost 5 bases to trimming and J lost 10 bases, with 15 bases between them. The CDR3 extends over 12 amino acids.

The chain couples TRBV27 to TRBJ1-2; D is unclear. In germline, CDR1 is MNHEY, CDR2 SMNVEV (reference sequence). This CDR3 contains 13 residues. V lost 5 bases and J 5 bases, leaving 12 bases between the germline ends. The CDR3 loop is CASSPDLGYGYTF. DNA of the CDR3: TGTGCCAGCAGTCCGGACCTGGGGTATGGCTACACCTTC.

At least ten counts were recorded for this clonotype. The CDR3 is CATRQGAGTEAFF. In nucleotides, the CDR3 is TGTGCCACCAGACAGGGGGCAGGCACTGAAGCTTTCTTT. The rearrangement uses TRBV24-1 and TRBJ1-1, with 9 bases identical to TRBD1. This CDR3 spans 13 amino acids. V gave up 7 bases and J gave up 4 bases; unmatched junction bases: 3. The germline V gene has CDR1 KGHDR and CDR2 SFDVKD.

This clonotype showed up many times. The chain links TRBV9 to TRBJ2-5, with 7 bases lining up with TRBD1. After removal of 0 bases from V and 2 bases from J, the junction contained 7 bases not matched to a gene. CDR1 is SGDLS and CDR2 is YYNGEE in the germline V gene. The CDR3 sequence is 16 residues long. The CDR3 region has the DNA TGTGCCAGCAGCGTAGCAGGCGGCAGGGGGCAAGAGACCCAGTACTTC. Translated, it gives CASSVAGGRGQETQYF.

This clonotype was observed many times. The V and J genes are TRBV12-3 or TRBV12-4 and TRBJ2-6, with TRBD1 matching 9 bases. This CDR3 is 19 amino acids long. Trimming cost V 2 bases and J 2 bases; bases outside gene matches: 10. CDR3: CASSLTAGTGSAGANVLTF. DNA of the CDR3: TGTGCCAGCAGTTTAACCGCGGGGACAGGGTCCGCTGGGGCCAACGTCCTGACTTTC.

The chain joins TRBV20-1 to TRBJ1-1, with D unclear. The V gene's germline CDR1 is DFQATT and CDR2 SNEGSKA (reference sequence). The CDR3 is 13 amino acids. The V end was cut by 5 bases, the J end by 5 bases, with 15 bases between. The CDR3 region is CSALRSDYTEAFF. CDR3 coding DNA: TGCAGTGCTCTCCGATCCGATTATACTGAAGCTTTCTTT.

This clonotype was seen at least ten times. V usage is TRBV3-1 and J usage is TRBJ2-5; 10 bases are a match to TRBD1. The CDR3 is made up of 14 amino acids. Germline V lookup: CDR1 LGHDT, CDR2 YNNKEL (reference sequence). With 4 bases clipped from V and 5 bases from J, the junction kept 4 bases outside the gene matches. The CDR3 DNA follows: TGTGCCAGCAGCCCGGGACAGGGGCTGGAGACCCAGTACTTC. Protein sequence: CASSPGQGLETQYF.

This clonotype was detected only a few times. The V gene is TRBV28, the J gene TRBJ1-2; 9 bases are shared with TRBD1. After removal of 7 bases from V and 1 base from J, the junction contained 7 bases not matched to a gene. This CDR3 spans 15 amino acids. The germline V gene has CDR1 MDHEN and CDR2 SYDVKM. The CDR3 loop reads CASIQPGQGNYGYTF. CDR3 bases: TGTGCCAGCATCCAACCGGGACAGGGTAACTATGGCTACACCTTC.

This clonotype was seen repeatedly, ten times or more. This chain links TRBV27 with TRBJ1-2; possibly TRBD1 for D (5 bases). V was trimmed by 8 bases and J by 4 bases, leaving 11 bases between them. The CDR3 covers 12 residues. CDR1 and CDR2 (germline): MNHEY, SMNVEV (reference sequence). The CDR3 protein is CASYGAVYGYTF. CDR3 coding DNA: TGTGCCAGCTATGGGGCGGTCTATGGCTACACCTTC.

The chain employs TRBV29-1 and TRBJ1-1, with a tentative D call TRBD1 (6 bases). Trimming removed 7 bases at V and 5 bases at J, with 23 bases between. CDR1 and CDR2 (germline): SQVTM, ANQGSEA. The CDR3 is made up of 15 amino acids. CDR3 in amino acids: CSGLGEGEGRTEAFF. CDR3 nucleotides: TGCAGCGGTTTGGGGGAGGGGGAGGGGCGGACTGAAGCTTTCTTT.

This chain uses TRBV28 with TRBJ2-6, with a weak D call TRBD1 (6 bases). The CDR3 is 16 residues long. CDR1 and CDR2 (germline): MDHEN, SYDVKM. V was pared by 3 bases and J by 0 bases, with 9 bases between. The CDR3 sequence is CASSFQGYSGANVLTF. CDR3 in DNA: TGTGCCAGCAGTTTTCAGGGGTACTCTGGGGCCAACGTCCTGACTTTC.

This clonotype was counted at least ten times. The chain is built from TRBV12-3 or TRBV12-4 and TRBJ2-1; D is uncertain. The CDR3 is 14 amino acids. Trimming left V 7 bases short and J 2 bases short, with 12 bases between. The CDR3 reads CASTQPGPYNEQFF. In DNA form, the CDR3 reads TGTGCCAGCACCCAACCCGGGCCCTACAATGAGCAGTTCTTC.

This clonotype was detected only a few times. The CDR3 reads CSVFGFRGGPDNEQFF. CDR3 nucleotide sequence: TGCAGCGTCTTCGGCTTTCGTGGGGGGCCGGATAATGAGCAGTTCTTC. This chain links TRBV29-1 with TRBJ2-1; D may correspond to TRBD1 or TRBD2 (6 bases each). Trimming removed 6 bases from V and 7 bases from J, with 25 bases in between. The CDR3 is 16 residues long. Germline V CDR1 and CDR2: SQVTM, ANQGSEA.

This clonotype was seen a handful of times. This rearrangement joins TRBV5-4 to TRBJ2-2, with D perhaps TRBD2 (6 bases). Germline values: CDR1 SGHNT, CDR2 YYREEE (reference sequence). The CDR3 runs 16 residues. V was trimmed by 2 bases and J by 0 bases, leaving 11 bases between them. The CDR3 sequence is CASSFTASANTGELFF. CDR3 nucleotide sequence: TGTGCCAGCAGCTTTACGGCTAGCGCGAACACCGGGGAGCTGTTTTTT. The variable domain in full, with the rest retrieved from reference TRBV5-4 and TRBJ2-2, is ETGVTQSPTHLIKTRGQQVTLRCSSQSGHNTVSWYQQALGQGPQFIFQYYREEENGRGNFPPRFSGLQFPNYSSELNVNALELDDSALYLCASSFTASANTGELFFGEGSRLTVL.

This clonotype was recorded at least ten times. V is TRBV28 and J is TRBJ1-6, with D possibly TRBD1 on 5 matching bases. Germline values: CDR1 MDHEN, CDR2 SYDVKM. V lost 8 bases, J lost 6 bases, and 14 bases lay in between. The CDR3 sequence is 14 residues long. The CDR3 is CASGPTGGNSPLHF. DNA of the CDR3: TGTGCCAGCGGCCCCACCGGGGGTAATTCACCCCTCCACTTT.

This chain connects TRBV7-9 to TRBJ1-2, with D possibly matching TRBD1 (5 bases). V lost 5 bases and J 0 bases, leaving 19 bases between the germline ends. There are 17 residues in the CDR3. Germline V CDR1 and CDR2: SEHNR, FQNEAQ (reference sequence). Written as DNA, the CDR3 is TGTGCCAGCAGCACTGACAGCTATTTGCACGCTAACTATGGCTACACCTTC. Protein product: CASSTDSYLHANYGYTF. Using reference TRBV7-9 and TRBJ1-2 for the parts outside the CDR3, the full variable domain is DTGVSQNPRHKITKRGQNVTFRCDPISEHNRLYWYRQTLGQGPEFLTYFQNEAQLEKSRLLSDRFSAERPKGSFSTLEIQRTEQGDSAMYLCASSTDSYLHANYGYTFGSGTRLTVV.

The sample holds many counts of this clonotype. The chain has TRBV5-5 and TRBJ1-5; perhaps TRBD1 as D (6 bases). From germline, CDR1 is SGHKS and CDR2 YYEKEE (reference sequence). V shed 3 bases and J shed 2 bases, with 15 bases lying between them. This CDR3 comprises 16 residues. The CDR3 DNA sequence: TGTGCCAGCAGCTCCACAGGGCTGAGGGGCAATCAGCCCCAGCATTTT. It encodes CASSSTGLRGNQPQHF. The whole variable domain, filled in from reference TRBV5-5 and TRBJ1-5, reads DAGVTQSPTHLIKTRGQQVTLRCSPISGHKSVSWYQQVLGQGPQFIFQYYEKEERGRGNFPDRFSARQFPNYSSELNVNALLLGDSALYLCASSSTGLRGNQPQHFGDGTRLSIL.

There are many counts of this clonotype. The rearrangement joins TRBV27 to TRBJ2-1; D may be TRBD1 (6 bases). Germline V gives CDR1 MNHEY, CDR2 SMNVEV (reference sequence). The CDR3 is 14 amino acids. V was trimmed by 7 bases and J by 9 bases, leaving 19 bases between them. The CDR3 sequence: CASTSAGQLSEQFF. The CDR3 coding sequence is TGTGCCAGCACCTCCGCCGGACAGTTAAGTGAGCAGTTCTTC.

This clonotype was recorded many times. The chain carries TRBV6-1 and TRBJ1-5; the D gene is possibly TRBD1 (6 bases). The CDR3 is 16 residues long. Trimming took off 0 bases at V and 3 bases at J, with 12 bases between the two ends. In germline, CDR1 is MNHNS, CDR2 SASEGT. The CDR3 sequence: CASSEAGTGINQPQHF. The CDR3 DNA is TGTGCCAGCAGTGAAGCAGGCACAGGGATCAATCAGCCCCAGCATTTT.

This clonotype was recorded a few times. The CDR3 DNA is TGTGCCAGCAGCTTACTCGTAGGTGGCTACACCTTC. Amino acids: CASSLLVGGYTF. This chain connects TRBV6-5 to TRBJ1-2; D not certain. Per germline, CDR1 MNHEY and CDR2 SVGAGI. This CDR3 is 12 amino acids long. The V gene lost 6 bases and the J gene lost 7 bases, with 12 bases spanning the gap.

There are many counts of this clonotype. The CDR3 nucleotides read TGTGCCTGGAGTCGCGATAGCTCCTACGAGCAGTACTTC. This encodes CAWSRDSSYEQYF. The chain recombines TRBV30 with TRBJ2-7, with D uncertain. The CDR3 totals 13 residues. V lost 2 bases and J 0 bases, leaving 8 bases between the germline ends. The V gene's germline CDR1 is GTSNPN and CDR2 SVGIG (reference sequence). Looking up the rest from reference TRBV30 and TRBJ2-7 gives the full variable domain: SQTIHQWPATLVQPVGSPLSLECTVEGTSNPNLYWYRQAAGRGLQLLFYSVGIGQISSEVPQNLSASRPQDRQFILSSKKLLLSDSGFYLCAWSRDSSYEQYFGPGTRLTVT.

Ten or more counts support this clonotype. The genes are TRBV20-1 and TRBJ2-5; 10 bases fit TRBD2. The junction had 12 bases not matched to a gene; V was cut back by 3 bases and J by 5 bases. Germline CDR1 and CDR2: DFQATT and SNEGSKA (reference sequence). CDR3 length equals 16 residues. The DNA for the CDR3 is TGCAGTGCTAGTGTGGTGAGCGGGGGGGATCTGGAGACCCAGTACTTC. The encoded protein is CSASVVSGGDLETQYF.

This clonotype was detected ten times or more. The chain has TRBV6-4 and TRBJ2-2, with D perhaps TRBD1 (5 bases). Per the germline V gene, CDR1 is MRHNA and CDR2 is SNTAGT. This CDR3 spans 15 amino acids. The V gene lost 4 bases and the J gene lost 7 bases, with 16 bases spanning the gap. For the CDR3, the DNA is TGTGCCAGCAGTGCTCAGGGAATGGGCTACGGGGAGCTGTTTTTT. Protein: CASSAQGMGYGELFF.

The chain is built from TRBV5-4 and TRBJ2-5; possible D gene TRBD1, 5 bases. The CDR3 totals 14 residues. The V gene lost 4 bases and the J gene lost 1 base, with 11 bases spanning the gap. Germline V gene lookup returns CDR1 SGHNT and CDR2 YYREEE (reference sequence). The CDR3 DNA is TGTGCCAGCAGCCCGGACATCCTCCAAGAGACCCAGTACTTC. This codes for CASSPDILQETQYF.

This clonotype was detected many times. CDR3 nucleotides: TGCAGTGCCGGCCTCAATATACTAGCGGGGGGCACAGATACGCAGTATTTT. This sequence encodes CSAGLNILAGGTDTQYF. The rearrangement joins TRBV20-1 to TRBJ2-3, with 11 bases lining up with TRBD2. This CDR3 is built from 17 residues. V was pared by 6 bases and J by 1 base, with 12 bases of the junction left unmatched. Germline CDR1 DFQATT, CDR2 SNEGSKA (reference sequence).

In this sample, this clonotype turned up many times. The CDR3, as DNA: TGTGCCAGCAGCTTAGGGGACTATTACAATGAGCAGTTCTTC. This encodes CASSLGDYYNEQFF. V is TRBV7-2 and J is TRBJ2-1, with 7 bases aligning to TRBD2. The CDR3 has 14 residues. The V gene end was trimmed by 1 base and the J gene end by 4 bases; junction bases not matched to a gene: 1. Germline loops: CDR1 SGHTA, CDR2 FQGNSA.

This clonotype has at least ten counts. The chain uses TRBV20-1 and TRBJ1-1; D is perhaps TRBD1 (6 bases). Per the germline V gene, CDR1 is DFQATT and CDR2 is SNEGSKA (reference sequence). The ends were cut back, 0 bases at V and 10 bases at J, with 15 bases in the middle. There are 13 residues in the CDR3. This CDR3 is CSARDGGHEVAFF. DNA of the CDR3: TGCAGTGCTAGAGATGGGGGGCATGAAGTAGCTTTCTTT.

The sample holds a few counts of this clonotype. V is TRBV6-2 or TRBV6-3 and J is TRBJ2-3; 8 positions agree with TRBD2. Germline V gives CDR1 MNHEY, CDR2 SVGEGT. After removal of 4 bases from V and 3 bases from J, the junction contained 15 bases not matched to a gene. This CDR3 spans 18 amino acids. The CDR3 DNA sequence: TGTGCCAGCAGTTCCCACTATAGCGGGAAGATTCGGACAGATACGCAGTATTTT. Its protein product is CASSSHYSGKIRTDTQYF.

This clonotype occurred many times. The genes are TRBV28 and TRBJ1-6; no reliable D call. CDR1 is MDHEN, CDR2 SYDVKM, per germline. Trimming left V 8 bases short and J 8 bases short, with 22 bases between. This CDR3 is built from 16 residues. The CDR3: CASRSIDGLIDSPLHF. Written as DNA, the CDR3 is TGTGCCAGCCGCTCGATAGACGGTTTGATTGATTCACCCCTCCACTTT.

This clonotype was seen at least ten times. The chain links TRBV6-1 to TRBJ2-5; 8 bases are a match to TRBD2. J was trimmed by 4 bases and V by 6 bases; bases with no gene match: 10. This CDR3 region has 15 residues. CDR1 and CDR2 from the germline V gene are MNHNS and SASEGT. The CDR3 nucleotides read TGTGCCAGCAGCCCCCAAGCGGGAGTGGGAGAGACCCAGTACTTC. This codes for CASSPQAGVGETQYF.

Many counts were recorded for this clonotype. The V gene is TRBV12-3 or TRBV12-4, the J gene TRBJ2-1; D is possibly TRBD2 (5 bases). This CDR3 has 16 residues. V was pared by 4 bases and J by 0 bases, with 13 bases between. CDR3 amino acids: CASSSQRIFSYNEQFF. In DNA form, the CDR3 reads TGTGCCAGCAGTTCCCAGCGGATATTCTCCTACAATGAGCAGTTCTTC.